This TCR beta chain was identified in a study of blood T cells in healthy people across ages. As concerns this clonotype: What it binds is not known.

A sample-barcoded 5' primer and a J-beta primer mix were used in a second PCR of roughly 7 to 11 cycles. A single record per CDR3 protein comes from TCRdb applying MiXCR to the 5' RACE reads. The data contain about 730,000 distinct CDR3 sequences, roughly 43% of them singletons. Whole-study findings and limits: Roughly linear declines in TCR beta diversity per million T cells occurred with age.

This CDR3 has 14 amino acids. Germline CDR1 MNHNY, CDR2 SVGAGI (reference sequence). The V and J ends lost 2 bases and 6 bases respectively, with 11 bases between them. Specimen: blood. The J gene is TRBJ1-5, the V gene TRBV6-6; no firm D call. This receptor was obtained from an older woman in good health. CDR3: CASSYPNGGQPQHF. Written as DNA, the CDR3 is TGTGCCAGCAGTTACCCTAACGGAGGTCAGCCCCAGCATTTT.